This paragraph covers one T cell receptor beta chain sequence. Antigen: not known. The CDR3 extends over 15 amino acids. After removal of 1 base from V and 6 bases from J, the junction contained 3 bases not matched to a gene. The germline V gene encodes CDR1 LNHNV and CDR2 YYDKDF (reference sequence). This sample was taken from a study of T cell repertoires in cytomegalovirus infection. Overall study: Recently identified HLA-C-restricted and well-studied HLA-B-restricted CMV epitopes were used. Points from the study as a whole: Pooled public TCR beta family frequency picked out CMV carriers with the relevant HLA.

TCRdb called the reads again in MiXCR, with one record for every CDR3 protein. The table records roughly 500,000 distinct CDR3 sequences, 30% to 35% of them present only once. The receptor was isolated from a human donor in good health (CMV status not recorded). Some clones in this sample may be carry-over from other donors' samples. The rearrangement uses TRBV15 and TRBJ2-1, with 10 bases aligning to TRBD2. The sample here was cultured PBMCs, taken from culture after CMV antigen stimulation. The CDR3 DNA reads as TGTGCCACCAGCAGAGCCAGCGGGAGGGCCAATGAGCAGTTCTTC. It is translated as CATSRASGRANEQFF. Combining the CDR3 with reference TRBV15 and TRBJ2-1 gives the whole variable domain DAMVIQNPRYQVTQFGKPVTLSCSQTLNHNVMYWYQQKSSQAPKLLFHYYDKDFNNEADTPDNFQSRRPNTSFCFLDIRSPGLGDTAMYLCATSRASGRANEQFFGPGTRLTVL.